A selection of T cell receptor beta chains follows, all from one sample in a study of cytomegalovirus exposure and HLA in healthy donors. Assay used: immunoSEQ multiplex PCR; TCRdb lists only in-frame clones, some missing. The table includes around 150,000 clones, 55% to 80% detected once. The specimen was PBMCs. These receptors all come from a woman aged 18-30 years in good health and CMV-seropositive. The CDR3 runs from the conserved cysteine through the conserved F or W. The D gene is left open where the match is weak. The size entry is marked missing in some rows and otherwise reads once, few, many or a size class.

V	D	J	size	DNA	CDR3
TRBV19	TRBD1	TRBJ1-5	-	TGTGCCAGTAGTAGGGGACAGGGCAAAGATCAGCCCCAGCATTTT	CASSRGQGKDQPQHF
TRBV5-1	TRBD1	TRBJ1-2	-	TGCGCCAGCAGCGCTGCGGACAGGGGTGGCTACACCTTC	CASSAADRGGYTF
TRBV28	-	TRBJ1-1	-	TGTGCCAGCAGTTTAGGGCAACTTCTTGAAGCTTTCTTT	CASSLGQLLEAFF
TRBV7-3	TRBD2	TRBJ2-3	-	TGTGCCAGCAGCCGGACTAGCGGGACCGCAGATACGCAGTATTTT	CASSRTSGTADTQYF
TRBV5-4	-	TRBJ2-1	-	TGTGCCAGCAGCTTTCGGAGAGCCAATGAGCAGTTCTTC	CASSFRRANEQFF
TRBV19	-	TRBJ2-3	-	TGTGCCAGTAGCCCCCAGACAGATACGCAGTATTTT	CASSPQTDTQYF
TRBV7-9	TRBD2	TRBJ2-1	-	TGTGCCAGCAGCGGATCGGCGGCGGGAGACAATGAGCAGTTCTTC	CASSGSAAGDNEQFF
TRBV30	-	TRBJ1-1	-	TGTGCCTGGGAGGGAGGGATGAACACTGAAGCTTTCTTT	CAWEGGMNTEAFF
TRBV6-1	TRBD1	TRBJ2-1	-	TGTGCCAGCAGCTATACAGGGGGGACGTACAATGAGCAGTTCTTC	CASSYTGGTYNEQFF
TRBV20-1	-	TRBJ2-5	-	TGCAGTGCTCGGACAGAAGGGACCCAGTACTTC	CSARTEGTQYF
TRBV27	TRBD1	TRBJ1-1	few	TGTGCCAGCAGTTTTTTAGGGGGCGCGACTGAAGCTTTCTTT	CASSFLGGATEAFF
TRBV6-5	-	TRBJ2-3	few	TGTGCCAGCAGTTCGTCCCCTAGCACAGATACGCAGTATTTT	CASSSSPSTDTQYF
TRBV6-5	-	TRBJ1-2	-	TGTGCCAGCAGTTCGACACCTAACTATGGCTACACCTTC	CASSSTPNYGYTF
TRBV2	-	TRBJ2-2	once	TGTGCCAGCAGTGAACAGGGCGGAACCGGGGAGCTGTTTTTT	CASSEQGGTGELFF
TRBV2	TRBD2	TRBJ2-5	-	TGTGCCAACACCATTGGGACTAGCGTCGTAGAGACCCAGTACTTC	CANTIGTSVVETQYF
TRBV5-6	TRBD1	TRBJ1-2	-	TGTGCGAGACAGGGGCCGGATGGCTACACCTTC	CARQGPDGYTF
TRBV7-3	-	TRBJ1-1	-	TGTGCCAGCAGCTTAATAGGACAGAACACTGAAGCTTTCTTT	CASSLIGQNTEAFF
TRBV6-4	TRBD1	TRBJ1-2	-	TGTGCCAGCAGGAACTCAGGGGGCGGCTACACCTTC	CASRNSGGGYTF
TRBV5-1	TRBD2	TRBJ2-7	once	TGCGCCAGCAGCTGGGGAAGGACTAGCGGTTACGAGCAGTACTTC	CASSWGRTSGYEQYF
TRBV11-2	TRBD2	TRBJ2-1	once	TGTGCCAGCAGCCCCATTCTTAGGACTAGCGTTTATGAGCAGTTCTTC	CASSPILRTSVYEQFF
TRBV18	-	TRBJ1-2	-	TGTGCCAGCTCACCACAACAGACAGAAAGGAACTATGGCTACACCTTC	CASSPQQTERNYGYTF
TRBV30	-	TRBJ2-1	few	TGTGCCTGGAGTTATCAGGTACCCCCCGAGCAGTTCTTC	CAWSYQVPPEQFF
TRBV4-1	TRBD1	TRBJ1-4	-	TGCGCCAGCAGCCAAGGGACAGGGAGGGATGAAAAACTGTTTTTT	CASSQGTGRDEKLFF
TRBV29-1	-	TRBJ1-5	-	TGCAGCGCCCGCCTGGTGGGCGGGGATCAGCCCCAGCATTTT	CSARLVGGDQPQHF
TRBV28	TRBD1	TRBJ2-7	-	TGTGCCAGCAGACCGACAGGGGAGGCCTACGAGCAGTACTTC	CASRPTGEAYEQYF
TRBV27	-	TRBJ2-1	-	TGTGCCAGCAGTTTTGGGGGGAGCTCCTACAATGAGCAGTTCTTC	CASSFGGSSYNEQFF
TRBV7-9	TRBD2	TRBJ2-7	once	TGTGCCAGCAGCTTAAGGTCTAGCGGATACTACGAGCAGTACTTC	CASSLRSSGYYEQYF
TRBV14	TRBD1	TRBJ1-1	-	TGTGCCAGCAGCCAAAGCCGGGACAGCCCTAACACTGAAGCTTTCTTT	CASSQSRDSPNTEAFF
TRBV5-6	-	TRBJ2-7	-	TGTGCCAGCAGCTTGGTGGACAGAGACTACGAGCAGTACTTC	CASSLVDRDYEQYF
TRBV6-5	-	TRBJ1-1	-	TGTGCCAGCAGGGCAGGGACTGAAGCTTTCTTT	CASRAGTEAFF
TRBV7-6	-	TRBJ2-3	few	TGTGCCAGCAGCTCATCAGGGGAAAGCACAGATACGCAGTATTTT	CASSSSGESTDTQYF
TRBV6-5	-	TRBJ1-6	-	TGTGCCAGCAGTTACTTAAGGAGGAATTCACCCCTCCACTTT	CASSYLRRNSPLHF
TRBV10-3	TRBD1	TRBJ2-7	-	TGTGCCATCAGTGAGTCGACAGGGAACCCCTACGAGCAGTACTTC	CAISESTGNPYEQYF
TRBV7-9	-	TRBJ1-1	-	TGTGCCAGCAGCTGGGCTCTGAACACTGAAGCTTTCTTT	CASSWALNTEAFF
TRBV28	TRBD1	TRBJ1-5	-	TGTGCCAGCAGTTTCAGGGGGGCCCGGAATCAGCCCCAGCATTTT	CASSFRGARNQPQHF
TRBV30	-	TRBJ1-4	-	TGTGCCTGGAGTGAACAGGGATCTGAAAAACTGTTTTTT	CAWSEQGSEKLFF
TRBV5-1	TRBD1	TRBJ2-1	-	TGCGCCAGCAGCTCCCCGTTGACAGGGAACTACAATGAGCAGTTCTTC	CASSSPLTGNYNEQFF
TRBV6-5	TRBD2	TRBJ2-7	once	TGTGCCAGCAGCCGTATGAGCGGGGGATACTACGAGCGGTACTTC	CASSRMSGGYYERYF
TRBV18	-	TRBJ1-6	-	TGTGCCAGCTCACCACCGCGGGGGGTGGATTCACCCCTCCACTTT	CASSPPRGVDSPLHF
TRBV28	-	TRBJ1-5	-	TGTGCCAGCAGTTTGGTCATAGTGAGTCAGCCCCAGCATTTT	CASSLVIVSQPQHF
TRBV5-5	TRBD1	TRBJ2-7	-	TGTGCCAGCAGCTTCAGACAGGGCTCCTACGAGCAGTACTTC	CASSFRQGSYEQYF
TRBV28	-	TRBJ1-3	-	TGTGCCAGCAGTTTCGGATTAGGGGGTAGAAACACCATATATTTT	CASSFGLGGRNTIYF